Detailed here is one T cell receptor beta chain. As yet, its antigen is unknown. Assay: immunoSEQ multiplex PCR; the TCRdb copy retains only in-frame clones and omits some. The repertoire has over 5,500 clones, around 84% of them found once; the top ten carry roughly 3.2%. Macro-dissection enriched premalignant or tumor cells before nucleic acid extraction. The CDR3 consists of 14 residues. Germline V gene data show CDR1 as MGHRA and CDR2 as YSYEKL. V dropped 2 bases and J dropped 0 bases, with 7 bases sitting between them. This sample stems from a study of immune evolution from preneoplasia to lung adenocarcinoma. The overall study: HLA loss of heterozygosity: 7% AIS, over 12% MIA, about 31% ADC, none AAH. Regarding the study as a whole: Later-stage lesions seemingly showed higher T cell density and diversity than normal lung.

Sequenced sample: FFPE lung adenocarcinoma in situ tissue. This sequence joins TRBV4-1 and TRBJ1-1; unclear D gene. The clonotype was recovered from a donor of 70 years or more with lung adenocarcinoma. CDR3 bases: TGCGCCAGCAGCCAAATCGGCATGAACACTGAAGCTTTCTTT. It yields the protein CASSQIGMNTEAFF.